This paragraph covers one T cell receptor (beta chain) sequence. The CDR3 length is 15 residues. CDR1 SGHTA and CDR2 FQGNSA come from the germline V gene. Germline trimming cut 5 bases from V and 6 bases from J; bases unmatched to any gene: 12. MiXCR, applied by TCRdb to the RT-PCR reads, yields one record per CDR3 protein. There are hundreds of thousands of distinct CDR3 sequences in the sample; 11% to 15% occur only once, and about 3.6% lies in the top ten. The TCR originated in a female donor in good health, serving as a healthy control. Sequenced: memory CD4+ T cells from blood. The chain links TRBV7-2 to TRBJ2-5, with 7 bases identical to TRBD1. CDR3 loop: CASSPDRAGVKTQYF. In DNA, the CDR3 is TGTGCCAGCAGCCCAGACAGGGCCGGGGTGAAGACCCAGTACTTC.